The present entry profiles one TCR beta chain with its context. The antigen remains undetermined. Since a much larger clone is just one base distant, this may be a read error. The sample originates from a study of CD8+CD57+ T cells in acquired aplastic anemia. Study overall: Sorted CD4+ and CD8+ cell DNA averaged around 3.5 ug.

Whole-study results and caveats: It was found that fewer than 35 CD8+ CDR3 sequences were shared between patients and controls.

Genomic DNA templated the TCR beta VDJ and CDR3 profiling. In TCRdb, the reads were re-called with MiXCR into one record per CDR3 protein. This table has roughly 160,000 distinct CDR3 sequences, roughly 48% appearing once. The germline gives CDR1 PRHDT, CDR2 FYEKMQ (reference sequence). V was shortened by 5 bases and J by 0 bases, with 10 bases between the two germline ends. This CDR3 is 15 amino acids long. The sequenced patients had an expansion of CD8+CD57+ cells seen by flow cytometry. The rearrangement joins TRBV13 to TRBJ1-4; D is possibly TRBD1 (5 bases). The sample was sorted CD4+, CD8+, or CD8+CD57+ T cells (not recorded which) from PBMCs. This TCR came from a human donor with aplastic anemia. CDR3 protein: CASSRGRATNEKLFF. The CDR3 DNA is TGTGCCAGCAGCCGGGGACGAGCAACTAATGAAAAACTGTTTTTT.